The 25 T cell receptor beta chains listed next were all sequenced from one sample in a study of blood T cell repertoires in COVID-19. The repertoire was sequenced with immunoSEQ multiplex PCR; TCRdb's copy has only in-frame clones and lacks some. Here the sample spans some 66,000 clones, 70% to 85% being singletons. The sequenced material came from peripheral blood. The receptors come from a man between 60 and 75 years old with acute or convalescent COVID-19.

This clone occurred once. V usage is TRBV10-3 and J usage is TRBJ2-5, with D perhaps TRBD1 (6 bases). V was cut by 3 bases and J by 8 bases, with 13 bases left in between. The V gene's germline CDR1 is ENHRY and CDR2 SYGVKD. The CDR3 contains 13 residues. CDR3 protein: CAISEGQRNTQYF. The CDR3 coding sequence is TGTGCCATCAGTGAAGGACAGCGGAATACCCAGTACTTC.

V is TRBV19 and J is TRBJ1-6, with 10 bases fitting TRBD1. CDR3 length equals 14 residues. Unmatched junction bases numbered 7, after V lost 7 bases and J lost 10 bases. CDR1 and CDR2 from the germline V gene are LNHDA and SQIVND (reference sequence). The CDR3 sequence is CASKETGGLSPLHF. CDR3 DNA: TGTGCCAGTAAGGAGACAGGGGGCCTCTCACCCCTCCACTTT.

This clone came up a few times. This rearrangement joins TRBV6-5 to TRBJ2-4; 13 bases agree with TRBD2. Unmatched junction bases numbered 12, after V lost 0 bases and J lost 16 bases. CDR3 length equals 16 residues. Germline V CDR1 and CDR2: MNHEY, SVGAGI. For the CDR3, the DNA is TGTGCCAGCAGTTACTCTACGACTAGCGGGGGGCCCATCGGCTACTTC. Its protein product is CASSYSTTSGGPIGYF.

This clone was recorded only once. The genes are TRBV9 and TRBJ2-1; 9 bases are a match to TRBD1. V shed 3 bases, J shed 6 bases, and the junction held 7 bases outside the gene matches. The CDR3 has 15 amino acids. The germline gives CDR1 SGDLS, CDR2 YYNGEE. The CDR3 reads CASSDRDRVVNEQFF. The CDR3 nucleotides are TGTGCCAGCAGCGACCGGGACAGGGTTGTCAATGAGCAGTTCTTC.

The chain has TRBV11-2 and TRBJ1-4, with D hard to call. This CDR3 spans 18 amino acids. The V and J ends lost 2 bases and 2 bases respectively, with 18 bases between them. Germline V gene data show CDR1 as SGHAT and CDR2 as FQNNGV. CDR3 region: CASSLRWSGRATNEKLFF. CDR3 sequence (DNA): TGTGCCAGCAGCTTAAGATGGTCTGGGCGTGCTACTAATGAAAAACTGTTTTTT.

DNA of the CDR3: TGTGCCAGTAGTATAGGGGGCAAAATTCGAGAGACCCAGTACTTC. This sequence encodes CASSIGGKIRETQYF. The rearrangement links TRBV19 to TRBJ2-5, with TRBD1 as a possible D gene (5 bases). Deletions cut 1 base from V and 4 bases from J, with 13 bases between. The V gene's germline CDR1 is LNHDA and CDR2 SQIVND (reference sequence). This CDR3 spans 15 amino acids.

This chain joins TRBV6-5 and TRBJ1-4; D is possibly TRBD1 (5 bases). V shed 7 bases and J shed 7 bases, with 16 bases lying between them. The V gene's germline CDR1 is MNHEY and CDR2 SVGAGI. The CDR3 runs to 14 residues. This CDR3 is CASMGGRVAEKLFF. CDR3 nucleotides: TGTGCCAGCATGGGTGGCAGGGTTGCTGAAAAACTGTTTTTT.

V and J are TRBV27 and TRBJ1-1; 7 positions agree with TRBD1. The CDR3 contains 15 residues. Germline CDR1 MNHEY, CDR2 SMNVEV (reference sequence). With 3 bases clipped from V and 1 base from J, the junction kept 5 bases outside the gene matches. The DNA for the CDR3 is TGTGCCAGCAGTTTTTTCGGGACAGCGAACACTGAAGCTTTCTTT. Translation gives CASSFFGTANTEAFF.

The chain carries TRBV6-5 and TRBJ1-4; 7 bases are a match to TRBD1. The J segment lost 5 bases and the V segment lost 4 bases, leaving 7 bases of the junction unmatched. Germline lookup yields CDR1 MNHEY and CDR2 SVGAGI. This CDR3 has 15 amino acids. CDR3 sequence (DNA): TGTGCCAGCAGTTTCCTAGACAGGGTGAATGAAAAACTGTTTTTT. This sequence encodes CASSFLDRVNEKLFF.

The rearrangement uses TRBV7-8 and TRBJ2-7, with D maybe TRBD1 (6 bases). The germline gives CDR1 SGHVS, CDR2 FQNEAQ. The CDR3 has 14 amino acids. V was shortened by 1 base and J by 1 base, with 8 bases between the two germline ends. This chain's CDR3 is CASSLGDMSYEQYF. DNA for the CDR3: TGTGCCAGCAGCTTAGGGGACATGTCCTACGAGCAGTACTTC.

V and J are TRBV5-5 and TRBJ2-7, with 10 nucleotides matching TRBD1. CDR3 length: 16 amino acids. V lost 1 base to trimming and J lost 5 bases; unmatched junction nucleotides: 9. CDR1 and CDR2 from the germline V gene are SGHKS and YYEKEE (reference sequence). CDR3 sequence reads: CASSLRQGANLDEQYF. For the CDR3, the DNA is TGTGCCAGCAGCTTGAGACAGGGGGCAAATTTGGACGAGCAGTACTTC.

The rearrangement links TRBV29-1 to TRBJ1-1; D possibly corresponds to TRBD1 (5 bases). The CDR3 has 12 residues. CDR1 SQVTM and CDR2 ANQGSEA come from the germline V gene. Trimming left V 7 bases short and J 11 bases short, with 20 bases between. The DNA for the CDR3 is TGCAGCGCCCGTGGTGTGGGGCAGATGGCTTTCTTT. As protein: CSARGVGQMAFF.

This sequence joins TRBV5-5 and TRBJ2-5; 7 nucleotides match TRBD1. Trimming removed 3 bases from V and 1 base from J; junction bases left unmatched: 9. The germline V gene has CDR1 SGHKS and CDR2 YYEKEE (reference sequence). The length of the CDR3 is 16 residues. CDR3 sequence (DNA): TGTGCCAGCAGCTCCGGTCTGGGACAGATCCAAGAGACCCAGTACTTC. Translation: CASSSGLGQIQETQYF.

The V and J genes are TRBV6-2 or TRBV6-3 and TRBJ2-5; D perhaps matches TRBD2 (6 bases). V was pared by 1 base and J by 5 bases, with 14 bases between. This CDR3 has 15 amino acids. Germline CDR1 MNHEY, CDR2 SVGEGT. This CDR3 reads CASSYWEDYQETQYF. The DNA of the CDR3 is TGTGCCAGCAGTTACTGGGAGGACTATCAGGAGACCCAGTACTTC.

V usage is TRBV18 and J usage is TRBJ1-5; D not certain. CDR1 KGHSH and CDR2 LQKENI come from the germline V gene. This CDR3 region has 17 residues. Trimming shortened V by 4 bases and J by 0 bases, and 16 bases separated the two germline ends. CDR3 nucleotide sequence: TGTGCCAGCTCACGTACGACGGTGGACTATAGCAATCAGCCCCAGCATTTT. Translation gives CASSRTTVDYSNQPQHF.

The J gene is TRBJ1-4, the V gene TRBV7-8; D not resolved. Germline V gene sequence: CDR1 SGHVS, CDR2 FQNEAQ. The CDR3 sequence is 15 residues long. Trimming cost V 1 base and J 12 bases, with 18 bases left between them. CDR3 in amino acids: CASSLGQTLRGELFF. The CDR3 DNA sequence: TGTGCCAGCAGCTTAGGGCAGACGTTGCGAGGAGAACTGTTTTTT.

The chain has TRBV6-2 or TRBV6-3 and TRBJ2-6; 12 bases agree with TRBD1. The trim removed 4 bases at V and 4 bases at J, leaving 8 bases unmatched. Germline lookup yields CDR1 MNHEY and CDR2 SVGEGT. This CDR3 has 18 residues. The CDR3 DNA reads TGTGCCAGCAGTTCGGTGGGACAGGGGGCGCTCGGGGCCAACGTCCTGACTTTC. This translates into CASSSVGQGALGANVLTF.

The rearrangement links TRBV3-1 (or the pseudogene TRBV3-2) to TRBJ1-3; 9 nucleotides match TRBD1. Germline lookup yields CDR1 LGHDT and CDR2 YNNKEL (reference sequence). This CDR3 is 16 amino acids long. The V segment lost 4 bases and the J segment 2 bases; nucleotides outside the gene matches: 6. In DNA, the CDR3 is TGTGCCAGCAGCCGGGAGGACAGGGGTACTGGAAACACCATATATTTT. As protein: CASSREDRGTGNTIYF.

This clone occurred a few times. This sequence joins TRBV19 and TRBJ1-4, with 7 positions matching TRBD1. The J segment lost 6 bases and the V segment lost 7 bases, leaving 5 bases of the junction unmatched. The CDR3 is 13 amino acids. Germline V gene sequence: CDR1 LNHDA, CDR2 SQIVND (reference sequence). Here the CDR3 reads CASTSQGYEKLFF. CDR3 sequence (DNA): TGTGCCAGTACTTCACAGGGGTATGAAAAACTGTTTTTT.

The chain has TRBV11-2 and TRBJ2-7, with a possible D match to TRBD1 (5 bases). The germline V gene has CDR1 SGHAT and CDR2 FQNNGV. Trimming took 0 bases from V and 10 from J, leaving 10 bases between them. CDR3 length: 12 amino acids. The DNA for the CDR3 is TGTGCCAGCAGCTTAGACGCAGGGATTCAGTACGTC. It specifies CASSLDAGIQYV.

The genes are TRBV5-1 and TRBJ1-4, with a weak D call TRBD1 (5 bases). The CDR3 has 14 amino acids. V was shortened by 4 bases and J by 6 bases, with 13 bases between the two germline ends. Germline V lookup: CDR1 SGHRS, CDR2 YFSETQ. This CDR3 is CASSEGRVDEKLFF. The CDR3, as DNA: TGCGCCAGCAGCGAGGGGAGGGTCGATGAAAAACTGTTTTTT.

This clone occurred once. The chain uses TRBV7-8 and TRBJ1-1; weak D call: TRBD1 (6 bases). Germline V CDR1 and CDR2: SGHVS, FQNEAQ. Trimming took 2 bases from V and 7 from J, leaving 11 bases between them. The CDR3 is made up of 13 amino acids. The CDR3 sequence is CASSLTQGFEAFF. In DNA, the CDR3 is TGTGCCAGCAGCTTAACACAGGGCTTTGAAGCTTTCTTT. The complete variable domain, with remaining parts taken from reference TRBV7-8 and TRBJ1-1, reads GAGVSQSPRYKVAKRGQDVALRCDPISGHVSLFWYQQALGQGPEFLTYFQNEAQLDKSGLPSDRFFAERPEGSVSTLKIQRTQQEDSAVYLCASSLTQGFEAFFGQGTRLTVV.

This sequence joins TRBV7-9 and TRBJ2-3, with TRBD1 identical over 7 bases. The CDR3 spans 15 residues. The germline gives CDR1 SEHNR, CDR2 FQNEAQ (reference sequence). With 5 bases clipped from V and 0 bases from J, the junction kept 5 bases outside the gene matches. DNA for the CDR3: TGTGCCAGCAGCCCGACAGGGTTTAGCACAGATACGCAGTATTTT. It translates to CASSPTGFSTDTQYF.

The rearrangement joins TRBV3-1 (or the pseudogene TRBV3-2) to TRBJ1-4; the match to TRBD1 covers 7 bases. Trimming cost V 3 bases and J 7 bases; bases outside gene matches: 5. There are 14 residues in the CDR3. Germline-derived CDR1 and CDR2 are LGHDT and YNNKEL (reference sequence). In DNA form, the CDR3 reads TGTGCCAGCAGCCACAAAAACAGGGGTGAAAAACTGTTTTTT. Amino acids: CASSHKNRGEKLFF.

DNA for the CDR3: TGTGCCAGCAGCGCCAGGGGGCGGTACAATGAGCAGTTCTTC. Residues: CASSARGRYNEQFF. This chain connects TRBV9 to TRBJ2-1, with 8 bases identical to TRBD1. Germline assignment: CDR1 SGDLS and CDR2 YYNGEE. The CDR3 length is 14 residues. J gave up 4 bases and V 3 bases, and 3 bases lay outside the gene matches.